These 10 T cell receptor beta chains were sequenced from one sample in a study of T cell responses to AZD1222 COVID-19 vaccine (TCRdb year 2021). The receptor library was made with the immunoSEQ multiplex PCR assay. In its TCRdb copy, this immuneACCESS table keeps in-frame sequences only and misses some clones. Where compared with another copy, unresolved V genes explain less than half of these, and the others have no known cause. Across this sample there are 130,000 or so clones, with approximately 86% seen only once. The biggest ten clones account for roughly an eighth of the sample. The time point label for this specimen denotes: baseline before first vaccination. Source: peripheral blood, taken on day 0 of AZD1222 vaccination. Receptors originate from an adult in good health.

The chain has TRBV4-1 and TRBJ1-5, with TRBD1 matching 7 bases. Germline V CDR1 and CDR2: MGHRA, YSYEKL. J gave up 6 bases and V 0 bases, and 8 bases lay outside the gene matches. This CDR3 region has 16 residues. The CDR3 coding sequence is TGCGCCAGCAGCCAAGAATCGACAGGGCGAAGTCAGCCCCAGCATTTT. Protein: CASSQESTGRSQPQHF.

The chain couples TRBV27 to TRBJ1-2; 9 nucleotides align to TRBD1. Germline lookup yields CDR1 MNHEY and CDR2 SMNVEV (reference sequence). The ends lost 7 bases at V and 3 bases at J; junction bases unmatched: 12. This CDR3 is built from 16 residues. The CDR3 sequence is CASTPLLGQGHYGYTF. CDR3 in DNA: TGTGCCAGCACACCGTTATTGGGACAGGGTCACTATGGCTACACCTTC.

V and J are TRBV28 and TRBJ2-7; 8 bases fit TRBD2. The CDR3 loop spans 14 amino acids. The germline CDR1 and CDR2 sequences are MDHEN and SYDVKM. V was pared by 6 bases and J by 12 bases, with 16 bases of the junction left unmatched. CDR3 sequence reads: CASSKTREGPTWYF. The CDR3 DNA reads TGTGCCAGCAGCAAGACCCGGGAGGGGCCCACTTGGTACTTC.

The chain combines TRBV19 with TRBJ1-3, with D possibly being TRBD1 (6 bases). Germline V gene data show CDR1 as LNHDA and CDR2 as SQIVND (reference sequence). This CDR3 has 16 amino acids. The V gene lost 4 bases and the J gene lost 0 bases, with 13 bases spanning the gap. CDR3 nucleotides: TGTGCCAGTAGTACTTCACAGGGCTACTCTGGAAACACCATATATTTT. It is translated as CASSTSQGYSGNTIYF.

J is TRBJ2-7 and V is TRBV6-2 or TRBV6-3, with D possibly matching TRBD2 (5 bases). The germline gives CDR1 MNHEY, CDR2 SVGEGT. CDR3 length: 11 amino acids. Trimming stripped 5 bases from V and 6 bases from J, with 8 bases between. CDR3 loop: CASSPSGEQYF. CDR3 DNA sequence: TGTGCCAGCAGTCCGAGCGGCGAGCAGTACTTC.

This clone was counted once. The rearrangement uses TRBV7-2 and TRBJ1-2, with a possible D match to TRBD1 (5 bases). The germline gives CDR1 SGHTA, CDR2 FQGNSA. V lost 0 bases and J lost 3, with 14 bases in between. This CDR3 has 16 amino acids. CDR3 loop: CASSLAGDGLHYGYTF. CDR3 bases: TGTGCCAGCAGCTTAGCGGGGGACGGGCTACACTATGGCTACACCTTC.

This clone came up a few times. V and J are TRBV7-2 and TRBJ2-5, with a possible D match to TRBD1 (6 bases). This CDR3 has 14 residues. The germline V and J ends were trimmed by 3 bases and 4 bases, with 12 bases remaining between them. Germline assignment: CDR1 SGHTA and CDR2 FQGNSA. This chain's CDR3 is CASSFQGSGETQYF. DNA for the CDR3: TGTGCCAGCAGCTTCCAGGGGTCGGGAGAGACCCAGTACTTC.

The chain carries TRBV28 and TRBJ1-2; D is perhaps TRBD1 (6 bases). This CDR3 contains 13 residues. Trimming stripped 7 bases from V and 3 bases from J, with 12 bases between. Germline lookup yields CDR1 MDHEN and CDR2 SYDVKM. The CDR3 bases are TGTGCCAGCAAAAGAGGGGGGCACTATGGCTACACCTTC. As protein: CASKRGGHYGYTF.

The chain couples TRBV4-1 to TRBJ2-7, with 9 bases matching TRBD2. Per the germline V gene, CDR1 is MGHRA and CDR2 is YSYEKL. Losses at the gene ends were 0 bases for V and 4 bases for J; bases not matched to a gene: 10. This CDR3 spans 17 amino acids. The CDR3 sequence: CASSQEAQQTSGYEQYF. As DNA, the CDR3 is TGCGCCAGCAGCCAAGAAGCTCAACAGACTAGCGGATACGAGCAGTACTTC.

This clone was picked up one time. This chain uses TRBV7-3 with TRBJ2-5; D could derive from TRBD1 or TRBD2 (5 bases each). V was pared by 5 bases and J by 3 bases, with 10 bases between. Germline V gene lookup returns CDR1 SGHTA and CDR2 FQGTGA. The CDR3 is 13 amino acids. CDR3 nucleotides: TGTGCCAGCAGCCTGGGGACGGAAGAGACCCAGTACTTC. This sequence encodes CASSLGTEETQYF. The full variable domain, its missing parts supplied by reference TRBV7-3 and TRBJ2-5, is GAGVSQTPSNKVTEKGKYVELRCDPISGHTALYWYRQSLGQGPEFLIYFQGTGAADDSGLPNDRFFAVRPEGSVSTLKIQRTERGDSAVYLCASSLGTEETQYFGPGTRLLVL.